This TCR beta chain was profiled in a study of patients and donors after allogeneic stem cell transplantation. Per the germline V gene, CDR1 is SEHNR and CDR2 is FQNEAQ (reference sequence). Between the trimmed V and J ends, which lost 5 bases and 0 bases, there was a span of 8 bases. The CDR3 runs 14 residues. TCRdb independently ran MiXCR on the RT-PCR reads; one entry per CDR3 protein. The repertoire consists of under 200,000 distinct CDR3 sequences, with 30% occurring once and the leading ten covering 3.2%. The clonotype was recovered from a human donor who was either an allogeneic HSCT recipient or a stem cell or donor lymphocyte infusion donor (not recorded which). It is not recorded whose cells these are; they may come from a transplant donor. The sequencing input was blood, either unsorted or a sorted T cell fraction (not recorded which). The chain is built from TRBV7-9 and TRBJ1-3; D unresolved. In nucleotides, the CDR3 is TGTGCCAGCAGCCCGCAGTTCTCTGGAAACACCATATATTTT. Residues: CASSPQFSGNTIYF. The full variable domain, in which reference TRBV7-9 and TRBJ1-3 provide the parts outside the CDR3, is DTGVSQNPRHKITKRGQNVTFRCDPISEHNRLYWYRQTLGQGPEFLTYFQNEAQLEKSRLLSDRFSAERPKGSFSTLEIQRTEQGDSAMYLCASSPQFSGNTIYFGEGSWLTVV.